The 9 T cell receptor beta chains below come from one sample, sequenced in a study of shared clonotypes between healthy human individuals. This table comes from immunoSEQ multiplex PCR, and its TCRdb copy is limited to in-frame clones, with some not included. The sample has more than 1.2 million clones; about 98.5% are singletons. Sequenced: naive CD4+ T cells sorted from blood. Subset: CD45RA+ positively selected. The receptor source for this set is a man aged 25 to 40 in good health.

The chain combines TRBV4-3 with TRBJ1-5; no reliable D call. The germline CDR1 and CDR2 sequences are LGHNA and YSLEER. Trimming cost V 0 bases and J 4 bases, with 10 bases left between them. The CDR3 length is 15 residues. CDR3 nucleotides: TGCGCCAGCAGCCAAGAATTGGGGATTAATCAGCCCCAGCATTTT. As protein: CASSQELGINQPQHF.

V usage is TRBV5-4 and J usage is TRBJ2-2; D unclear. The CDR3 is 16 residues long. V was trimmed by 4 bases and J by 6 bases, leaving 19 bases between them. Germline V gives CDR1 SGHNT, CDR2 YYREEE (reference sequence). The CDR3 region has the DNA TGTGCCAGCAGCCCCGGTGGGCCTTTAGAGGCCGGGGAGCTGTTTTTT. Protein product: CASSPGGPLEAGELFF.

The chain links TRBV5-4 to TRBJ2-2; tentative D call: TRBD1 (6 bases). Germline V CDR1 and CDR2: SGHNT, YYREEE (reference sequence). The length of the CDR3 is 13 residues. The germline V and J ends were trimmed by 4 bases and 4 bases, with 8 bases remaining between them. CDR3 residues: CASSLQGTGELFF. DNA for the CDR3: TGTGCCAGCAGCCTACAGGGCACCGGGGAGCTGTTTTTT.

The CDR3 here is CASSVAGTGVSTDTQYF. The CDR3, as DNA: TGTGCCAGTAGTGTCGCCGGGACAGGGGTATCTACAGATACGCAGTATTTT. The rearrangement uses TRBV19 and TRBJ2-3; 10 bases agree with TRBD1. The V gene's germline CDR1 is LNHDA and CDR2 SQIVND (reference sequence). The CDR3 consists of 17 residues. V trimming: 5 bases; J trimming: 3 bases; junction bases outside the gene matches: 11. Together with reference TRBV19 and TRBJ2-3, the CDR3 gives the full variable domain: DGGITQSPKYLFRKEGQNVTLSCEQNLNHDAMYWYRQDPGQGLRLIYYSQIVNDFQKGDIAEGYSVSREKKESFPLTVTSAQKNPTAFYLCASSVAGTGVSTDTQYFGPGTRLTVL.

J is TRBJ1-4 and V is TRBV18; TRBD1 aligns across 7 bases. There are 20 residues in the CDR3. The V and J ends lost 5 bases and 0 bases, in that order; junction bases with no gene match: 18. Germline loops: CDR1 KGHSH, CDR2 LQKENI. The CDR3 is CASSNLGTVVGQTTNEKLFF. CDR3 nucleotides: TGTGCCAGCTCAAACCTTGGGACAGTAGTTGGACAAACAACTAATGAAAAACTGTTTTTT. Looking up the rest from reference TRBV18 and TRBJ1-4 gives the full variable domain: NAGVMQNPRHLVRRRGQEARLRCSPMKGHSHVYWYRQLPEEGLKFMVYLQKENIIDESGMPKERFSAEFPKEGPSILRIQQVVRGDSAAYFCASSNLGTVVGQTTNEKLFFGSGTQLSVL.

The chain carries TRBV9 and TRBJ2-7, with 9 bases that match TRBD2. The CDR3 covers 14 residues. Germline V CDR1 and CDR2: SGDLS, YYNGEE. Trimming at V came to 5 bases and at J to 5 bases, leaving 8 bases not matched to a gene. The CDR3 DNA reads TGTGCCAGCAGTCCGGGGCTAGCGGGAAACGAGCAGTACTTC. This sequence encodes CASSPGLAGNEQYF. The full variable domain, its missing parts supplied by reference TRBV9 and TRBJ2-7, is DSGVTQTPKHLITATGQRVTLRCSPRSGDLSVYWYQQSLDQGLQFLIQYYNGEERAKGNILERFSAQQFPDLHSELNLSSLELGDSALYFCASSPGLAGNEQYFGPGTRLTVT.

The chain joins TRBV9 to TRBJ2-5; 8 positions match TRBD2. Germline trimming cut 3 bases from V and 4 bases from J; bases unmatched to any gene: 11. The CDR3 length is 16 residues. Germline CDR1 reads SGDLS; CDR2 reads YYNGEE. The CDR3 coding sequence is TGTGCCAGCAGCGGAACCGGGACTAGGGATTTAGAGACCCAGTACTTC. Encoded protein: CASSGTGTRDLETQYF.

The CDR3 region is CASSARQGENTEAFF. CDR3 DNA: TGTGCCAGTAGCGCTAGACAGGGGGAGAACACTGAAGCTTTCTTT. This chain uses TRBV19 with TRBJ1-1; 9 bases are shared with TRBD1. The V and J ends lost 6 bases and 1 base, in that order; junction bases with no gene match: 6. The germline gives CDR1 LNHDA, CDR2 SQIVND (reference sequence). There are 15 residues in the CDR3. The full variable domain, completed using reference TRBV19 and TRBJ1-1, is DGGITQSPKYLFRKEGQNVTLSCEQNLNHDAMYWYRQDPGQGLRLIYYSQIVNDFQKGDIAEGYSVSREKKESFPLTVTSAQKNPTAFYLCASSARQGENTEAFFGQGTRLTVV.

V is TRBV7-9 and J is TRBJ1-3, with a weak D call TRBD1 (6 bases). The V gene lost 5 bases and the J gene lost 0 bases, with 11 bases spanning the gap. This CDR3 region has 15 residues. Germline loops: CDR1 SEHNR, CDR2 FQNEAQ (reference sequence). The CDR3 DNA sequence: TGTGCCAGCAGCAACGGACAGAACTCTGGAAACACCATATATTTT. Amino acid sequence: CASSNGQNSGNTIYF.